The 6 T cell receptor beta chains below were found in one sample sequenced in a study of Tregs in tolerant kidney transplant recipients. Repertoires were generated with immunoSEQ multiplex PCR, while TCRdb's copy carries only in-frame clones and drops some. Here the sample spans some 66,000 clones, roughly 92% being singletons. Source: CD8+ T cells from blood, taken before the transplant. The receptors shown here come from a human donor who received a combined kidney and bone marrow transplant.

The chain is built from TRBV5-6 and TRBJ2-7; possible D gene TRBD1, 5 bases. Looked up from germline, CDR1 is SGHDT and CDR2 is YYEEEE. V lost 0 bases and J 5 bases, leaving 9 bases between the germline ends. The CDR3 is 13 residues long. CDR3 in amino acids: CASSLGGLHEQYF. CDR3 sequence (DNA): TGTGCCAGCAGCTTGGGGGGCCTCCACGAGCAGTACTTC.

The genes are TRBV5-6 and TRBJ2-7; TRBD1 aligns across 9 bases. The CDR3 has 16 residues. With V trimmed by 3 bases and J by 2 bases, 9 bases remained unmatched. CDR1 and CDR2 from the germline V gene are SGHDT and YYEEEE. The CDR3 loop reads CASSSYPGTGTYEQYF. The CDR3 DNA follows: TGTGCCAGCAGCTCCTACCCCGGGACAGGGACCTACGAGCAGTACTTC.

The J gene is TRBJ2-5, the V gene TRBV29-1, with 7 bases fitting TRBD2. V shed 7 bases, J shed 5 bases, and the junction held 13 bases outside the gene matches. In germline, CDR1 is SQVTM, CDR2 ANQGSEA. The CDR3 has 14 amino acids. CDR3 region: CSALGRGGEETQYF. CDR3 in DNA: TGCAGCGCCCTGGGGAGGGGAGGGGAGGAGACCCAGTACTTC.

V gene TRBV4-1 combines with J gene TRBJ1-1; D possibly corresponds to TRBD1 (6 bases). The CDR3 loop spans 15 amino acids. Deletions cut 0 bases from V and 8 bases from J, with 16 bases between. The germline CDR1 and CDR2 sequences are MGHRA and YSYEKL. CDR3 sequence reads: CASSQEGHKSTEAFF. CDR3 nucleotide sequence: TGCGCCAGCAGCCAAGAGGGACACAAATCTACGGAAGCTTTCTTT.

The chain combines TRBV7-9 with TRBJ2-7; no firm D call. CDR3 length: 15 amino acids. From germline, CDR1 is SEHNR and CDR2 FQNEAQ (reference sequence). V lost 4 bases, J lost 0 bases, and 13 bases lay in between. CDR3 nucleotides: TGTGCCAGCAGCTACCCGACACAAAGCTCCTACGAGCAGTACTTC. Protein product: CASSYPTQSSYEQYF.

V usage is TRBV9 and J usage is TRBJ2-3; D is unresolved. The ends were cut back, 0 bases at V and 7 bases at J, with 9 bases in the middle. This CDR3 comprises 13 residues. CDR1 is SGDLS, CDR2 YYNGEE, per germline. Written as DNA, the CDR3 is TGTGCCAGCAGCGTAGAATTGAGAAATACGCAGTATTTT. Its translation: CASSVELRNTQYF.